These T cell receptor beta chains were read from a single sample in a study of neurological immune-mediated disorders. TCRdb reprocessed the 5' RACE reads with MiXCR, giving one entry per CDR3 protein. The sample has some 65,000 distinct CDR3 sequences; around 4% are singletons. The sequenced sample was PBMCs. The receptors were gathered from a man aged 50-59 years with multiple sclerosis. Both conserved end residues are part of each CDR3. D genes are given only for firm matches. The listing skips clone size in some rows; elsewhere it reads once, few, many or a size class.

d_gene,v_gene,j_gene,abundance,CDR3aa,CDR3nt
TRBD1,TRBV5-1,TRBJ1-1,many,CASRRDSRGNTEAFF,TGCGCCAGCAGGAGGGACAGCCGAGGGAACACTGAAGCTTTCTTT
-,TRBV3-1,TRBJ2-1,many,CASSQDDYNEQFF,TGTGCCAGCAGCCAAGATGACTACAATGAGCAGTTCTTC
TRBD2,TRBV11-2,TRBJ2-3,many,CASSFRSAGGSTDTQYF,TGTGCCAGCAGCTTTCGTAGTGCGGGGGGAAGCACAGATACGCAGTATTTT
TRBD2,TRBV7-9,TRBJ2-1,many,CASRPKQTSGGPNEQFF,TGTGCCAGCAGACCAAAACAGACCAGCGGGGGGCCCAATGAGCAGTTCTTC
TRBD1,TRBV6-1,TRBJ2-2,-,CASCSGTGGELFF,TGTGCCAGCTGTTCGGGGACAGGGGGTGAGCTGTTTTTT
TRBD1,TRBV5-1,TRBJ2-5,many,CASSGTGGLETQYF,TGCGCCAGCAGCGGGACAGGGGGTTTAGAGACCCAGTACTTC
-,TRBV12-3/TRBV12-4,TRBJ1-5,many,CASSLYRDSIRNF,TGTGCCAGCAGTTTATACCGTGACAGTATCCGGAATTTT
TRBD1,TRBV12-3/TRBV12-4,TRBJ2-7,many,CASNRGYEQYF,TGTGCCAGCAACAGGGGGTACGAGCAGTACTTC
TRBD1,TRBV27,TRBJ1-2,many,CASSPAGGYGYTF,TGTGCCAGCAGTCCCGCAGGGGGATATGGCTACACCTTC
TRBD1,TRBV5-6,TRBJ2-5,many,CASSYEQGAYQETQYF,TGTGCCAGCAGCTACGAACAGGGGGCTTACCAAGAGACCCAGTACTTC
-,TRBV7-9,TRBJ1-1,many,CATELSYEAFF,TGTGCCACGGAGCTGTCATATGAAGCTTTCTTT
-,TRBV20-1,TRBJ2-6,many,CSATRGGHPSGANVLTF,TGCAGTGCCACCCGGGGCGGGCACCCTTCTGGGGCCAACGTCCTGACTTTC
-,TRBV21-1,TRBJ1-3,many,CASSRGGDREGNTIYF,TGTGCCAGCAGCCGAGGTGGGGACCGCGAGGGAAACACCATATATTTT
-,TRBV15,TRBJ1-1,few,CATSRGSGSTEAFF,TGTGCCACCAGCAGAGGTTCAGGGAGCACTGAAGCTTTCTTT
TRBD1,TRBV7-2,TRBJ2-2,-,CASSLGTGGYNGELFF,TGTGCCAGCAGCCTCGGGACAGGGGGGTATAACGGGGAGCTGTTTTTT
-,TRBV10-3,TRBJ1-6,-,CAISDSRVGNSPLNF,TGTGCCATCAGTGATTCGAGGGTTGGAAATTCACCCCTCAACTTT
-,TRBV24-1,TRBJ2-1,many,CATSEAAPYNEQFF,TGTGCCACCAGTGAAGCAGCACCCTACAATGAGCAGTTCTTC
-,TRBV7-6,TRBJ2-7,many,CASSLEEPYEQYF,TGTGCCAGCAGCTTAGAGGAGCCCTACGAGCAGTACTTC
-,TRBV18,TRBJ1-6,many,CASSTAGGGSPLHF,TGTGCCAGCTCAACCGCTGGGGGAGGATCACCCCTCCACTTT
-,TRBV5-1,TRBJ2-3,few,CASSTTEGGDTQYF,TGCGCCAGCAGCACAACCGAAGGGGGAGATACGCAGTATTTT
-,TRBV4-1,TRBJ1-6,few,CASSQDRRSPSAYNSPLHF,TGCGCCAGCAGCCAAGATCGTCGGAGTCCCTCAGCCTATAATTCACCCCTCCACTTT
-,TRBV5-5,TRBJ1-3,many,CASSFNSGNTIYF,TGTGCCAGCAGCTTTAACTCTGGAAACACCATATATTTT
-,TRBV5-1,TRBJ2-3,many,CASKDPQGTDTQYF,TGCGCCAGCAAGGACCCGCAGGGGACAGATACGCAGTATTTT
-,TRBV15,TRBJ1-1,many,CATSTMAGHNTEAFF,TGTGCCACCAGCACAATGGCCGGACATAACACTGAAGCTTTCTTT
TRBD2,TRBV7-6,TRBJ2-3,many,CASSWSGGVTDTQYF,TGTGCCAGCAGCTGGAGCGGGGGGGTCACAGATACGCAGTATTTT
-,TRBV6-1,TRBJ2-2,-,CASSERARANTGELFF,TGTGCCAGCAGTGAACGGGCCCGGGCTAACACCGGGGAGCTGTTTTTT
TRBD1,TRBV5-1,TRBJ1-2,few,CASSLAVGTGLSYTF,TGCGCCAGCAGCTTGGCCGTGGGGACAGGACTTAGCTACACCTTC
-,TRBV5-1,TRBJ1-1,many,CASSAGHGGTEAFF,TGCGCCAGCAGCGCCGGCCACGGTGGAACTGAAGCTTTCTTT
-,TRBV20-1,TRBJ1-6,-,CSARDRESSYNSPLHF,TGCAGTGCTAGAGACCGGGAAAGCTCCTATAATTCACCCCTCCACTTT
-,TRBV7-2,TRBJ1-1,few,CASSSLRDTEAFF,TGTGCCAGCAGCTCCCTACGAGACACTGAAGCTTTCTTT
TRBD1,TRBV9,TRBJ1-2,-,CASSVLQGAYGYTF,TGTGCCAGCAGCGTACTTCAGGGGGCCTATGGCTACACCTTC
-,TRBV5-1,TRBJ2-7,many,CASSLTGPGDEQYF,TGCGCCAGCAGCTTGACAGGGCCTGGAGACGAGCAGTACTTC
TRBD2,TRBV7-8,TRBJ2-5,-,CASSLSGGETQYF,TGTGCCAGCAGCTTGTCGGGGGGAGAGACCCAGTACTTC
-,TRBV14,TRBJ1-2,many,CASSQDSRIYGYTF,TGTGCCAGCAGCCAAGATTCAAGAATTTATGGCTACACCTTC
-,TRBV5-1,TRBJ1-4,many,CASSDLTGGELFF,TGCGCCAGCAGCGACCTCACAGGCGGGGAACTGTTTTTT
-,TRBV28,TRBJ2-5,many,CASSGPTLYQETQYF,TGTGCCAGCAGTGGACCCACCCTGTACCAAGAGACCCAGTACTTC